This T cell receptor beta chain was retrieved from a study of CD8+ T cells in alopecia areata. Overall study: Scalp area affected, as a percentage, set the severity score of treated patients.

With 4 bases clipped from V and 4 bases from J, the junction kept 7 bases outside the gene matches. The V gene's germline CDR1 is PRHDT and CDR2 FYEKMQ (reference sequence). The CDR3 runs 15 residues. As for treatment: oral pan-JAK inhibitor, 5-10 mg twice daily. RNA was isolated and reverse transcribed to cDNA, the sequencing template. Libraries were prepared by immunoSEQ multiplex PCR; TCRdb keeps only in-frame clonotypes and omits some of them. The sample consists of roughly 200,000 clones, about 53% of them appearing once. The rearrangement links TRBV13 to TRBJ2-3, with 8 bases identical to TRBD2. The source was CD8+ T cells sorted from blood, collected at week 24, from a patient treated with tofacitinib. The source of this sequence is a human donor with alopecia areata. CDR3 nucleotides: TGTGCCAGCAGCTCCAGGACTAGCATGTCAGATACGCAGTATTTT. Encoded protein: CASSSRTSMSDTQYF.